These 7 T cell receptor beta chains originate from one sample sequenced in a study of cytomegalovirus exposure and HLA in healthy donors. Use of 60 Vbeta and 13 Jbeta primers characterized the PCR. Here immunoSEQ multiplex PCR was the method, and the copy in TCRdb shows in-frame clones only, minus some. Of some 110,000 clones listed, roughly 80% are singletons. Input material: PBMCs. These receptor sequences come from a man younger than 45 in good health and CMV-seronegative.

This rearrangement joins TRBV2 to TRBJ2-1, with 12 bases identical to TRBD2. The CDR3 is 17 residues long. J lost 0 bases, V lost 6 bases, and 6 bases had no gene match. Per the germline V gene, CDR1 is SNHLY and CDR2 is FYNNEI. The CDR3 region has the DNA TGTGCCAGCAGGGGACTAGCGGGTGAAAGCTCCTACAATGAGCAGTTCTTC. Translated, it gives CASRGLAGESSYNEQFF.

For the CDR3, the DNA is TGTGCCAGCAGCTTGGGCCTTGAGGGGGCAGGGGGCACGCCCCAGCATTTT. Its translation: CASSLGLEGAGGTPQHF. The rearrangement joins TRBV5-4 to TRBJ1-5; 8 positions agree with TRBD1. The CDR3 consists of 17 residues. Germline V gene data show CDR1 as SGHNT and CDR2 as YYREEE (reference sequence). After removal of 0 bases from V and 9 bases from J, the junction contained 14 bases not matched to a gene.

This rearrangement joins TRBV5-4 to TRBJ2-1; D might be TRBD1 (6 bases). The germline V gene encodes CDR1 SGHNT and CDR2 YYREEE (reference sequence). This CDR3 region has 13 residues. The ends were cut back, 4 bases at V and 12 bases at J, with 17 bases in the middle. The CDR3 coding sequence is TGTGCCAGCAGCCACCAGGTGGGGGCTGGGCAGTTCTTC. It is translated as CASSHQVGAGQFF.

The genes are TRBV6-1 and TRBJ2-1, with D possibly being TRBD2 (5 bases). The CDR3 loop spans 15 amino acids. V was clipped by 1 base and J by 0 bases, with 7 bases between them. Germline V gene lookup returns CDR1 MNHNS and CDR2 SASEGT. In DNA, the CDR3 is TGTGCCAGCAGTGAAGAAGGGAGCTCCTACAATGAGCAGTTCTTC. This codes for CASSEEGSSYNEQFF.

The V and J genes are TRBV28 and TRBJ2-1, with a tentative D call TRBD2 (5 bases). CDR3 size: 17 residues. Germline assignment: CDR1 MDHEN and CDR2 SYDVKM. V lost 6 bases and J lost 6, with 24 bases in between. Written as DNA, the CDR3 is TGTGCCAGCAGCCTGTACCTGGCAGCGGAGCTTCTCAATGAGCAGTTCTTC. This codes for CASSLYLAAELLNEQFF.

The J gene is TRBJ1-4, the V gene TRBV9, with TRBD1 as a possible D gene (6 bases). Trimming left V 3 bases short and J 7 bases short, with 16 bases between. The CDR3 runs to 15 residues. Germline V lookup: CDR1 SGDLS, CDR2 YYNGEE. The CDR3 protein is CASSALGGAGEKLFF. As DNA, the CDR3 is TGTGCCAGCAGCGCGCTCGGGGGGGCAGGTGAAAAACTGTTTTTT. Using reference TRBV9 and TRBJ1-4 for the parts outside the CDR3, the full variable domain is DSGVTQTPKHLITATGQRVTLRCSPRSGDLSVYWYQQSLDQGLQFLIQYYNGEERAKGNILERFSAQQFPDLHSELNLSSLELGDSALYFCASSALGGAGEKLFFGSGTQLSVL.

This rearrangement joins TRBV7-2 to TRBJ2-2; 8 bases are shared with TRBD2. The CDR3 has 15 residues. Germline V gene lookup returns CDR1 SGHTA and CDR2 FQGNSA. The junction had 3 bases not matched to a gene; V was cut back by 0 bases and J by 6 bases. The CDR3 sequence: CASSLAFGGAGELFF. The CDR3 bases are TGTGCCAGCAGCTTAGCCTTCGGGGGGGCCGGGGAGCTGTTTTTT.